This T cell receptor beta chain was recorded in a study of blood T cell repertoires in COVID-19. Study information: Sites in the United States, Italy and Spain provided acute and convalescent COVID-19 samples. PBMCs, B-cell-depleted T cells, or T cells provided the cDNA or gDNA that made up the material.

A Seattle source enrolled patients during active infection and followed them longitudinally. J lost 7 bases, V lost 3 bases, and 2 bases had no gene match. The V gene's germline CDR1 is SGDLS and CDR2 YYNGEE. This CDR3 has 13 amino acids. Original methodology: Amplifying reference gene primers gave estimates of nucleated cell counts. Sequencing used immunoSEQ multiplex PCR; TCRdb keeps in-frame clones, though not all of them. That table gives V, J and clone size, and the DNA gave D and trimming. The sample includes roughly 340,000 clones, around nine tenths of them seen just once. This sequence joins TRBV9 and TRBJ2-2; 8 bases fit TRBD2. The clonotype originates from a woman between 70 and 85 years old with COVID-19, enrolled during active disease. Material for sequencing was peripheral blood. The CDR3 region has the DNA TGTGCCAGCAGCGCCGCGGGGGGCGGGGAGCTGTTTTTT. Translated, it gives CASSAAGGGELFF.